This TCR beta chain is from a study of T-cell reconstitution after alpha-beta-depleted transplantation in children. This clonotype was detected only a few times. A TCRbeta library incorporating unique molecular identifiers was prepared. One entry per CDR3 protein results from TCRdb running MiXCR on the PCR reads. Of approximately 510,000 distinct CDR3 sequences in the sample, approximately 16% were seen once. The germline gives CDR1 SGHRS, CDR2 YFSETQ. CDR3 size: 11 residues. V dropped 6 bases and J dropped 5 bases, with 9 bases sitting between them. V and J are TRBV5-1 and TRBJ2-7; D is undetermined. The TCR sequence derives from a human donor who donated a stem cell graft to a child with acute lymphoblastic leukemia. The material sequenced was PBMCs from the stem cell graft donor, taken from the stem cell graft. The CDR3 sequence is CASKYPDEQYF. In nucleotides, the CDR3 is TGCGCCAGCAAGTACCCCGACGAGCAGTACTTC.